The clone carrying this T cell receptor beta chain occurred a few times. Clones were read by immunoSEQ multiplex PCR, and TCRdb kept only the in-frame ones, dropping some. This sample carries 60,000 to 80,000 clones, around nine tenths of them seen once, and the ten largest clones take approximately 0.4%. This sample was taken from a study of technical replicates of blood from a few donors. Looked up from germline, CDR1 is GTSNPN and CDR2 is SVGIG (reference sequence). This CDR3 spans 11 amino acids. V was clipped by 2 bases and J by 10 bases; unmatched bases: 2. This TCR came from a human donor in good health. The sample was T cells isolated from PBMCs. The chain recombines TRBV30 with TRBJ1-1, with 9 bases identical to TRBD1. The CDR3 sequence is CAWSPGQGAFF. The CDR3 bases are TGTGCCTGGAGTCCGGGACAGGGAGCTTTCTTT.